Each of the 20 T cell receptor beta chains below was sequenced from the same sample in a study of blood T cell repertoires in COVID-19. TCRdb's table, derived via immunoSEQ multiplex PCR, lists solely in-frame clones and lacks some. The data contain 300,000 to 350,000 clones, about 90% of them singletons. The specimen was PBMCs or T cells enriched from blood (not recorded which). These receptors originate from a woman aged 30 to 39 who had recovered from COVID-19.

The chain recombines TRBV5-6 with TRBJ2-7; no clear D gene. The germline V and J ends were trimmed by 6 bases and 1 base, with 8 bases remaining between them. The germline CDR1 and CDR2 sequences are SGHDT and YYEEEE. The CDR3 is 12 amino acids. The CDR3, as DNA: TGTGCCAGCACAGCAGGATCCTACGAGCAGTACTTC. This sequence encodes CASTAGSYEQYF. The whole variable domain, remainder taken from reference TRBV5-6 and TRBJ2-7, is DAGVTQSPTHLIKTRGQQVTLRCSPKSGHDTVSWYQQALGQGPQFIFQYYEEEERQRGNFPDRFSGHQFPNYSSELNVNALLLGDSALYLCASTAGSYEQYFGPGTRLTVT.

The chain recombines TRBV6-1 with TRBJ1-5; D not resolved. The CDR3 has 17 residues. In germline, CDR1 is MNHNS, CDR2 SASEGT. V lost 0 bases and J 4 bases, leaving 16 bases between the germline ends. Here the CDR3 DNA reads TGTGCCAGCAGTGAAGCGGGCTCGGGAGGGTTGAATCAGCCCCAGCATTTT. Translated, it gives CASSEAGSGGLNQPQHF.

V is TRBV4-1 and J is TRBJ2-2; 9 bases are a match to TRBD1. V shed 5 bases, J shed 1 base, and the junction held 5 bases outside the gene matches. The CDR3 covers 16 residues. CDR1 and CDR2 (germline): MGHRA, YSYEKL. The CDR3 reads CASSARQGENTGELFF. The CDR3 DNA reads as TGCGCCAGCAGCGCTCGACAGGGGGAGAACACCGGGGAGCTGTTTTTT.

The rearrangement joins TRBV4-3 to TRBJ1-1, with 9 bases identical to TRBD1. Germline CDR1 reads LGHNA; CDR2 reads YSLEER. The CDR3 runs to 15 residues. Losses at the gene ends were 4 bases for V and 6 bases for J; bases not matched to a gene: 9. CDR3 DNA sequence: TGCGCCAGCAGCCGAGGACAGGGGTTAAGGTCTGAAGCTTTCTTT. Its protein product is CASSRGQGLRSEAFF.

This chain joins TRBV6-5 and TRBJ1-2; D unclear. Looked up from germline, CDR1 is MNHEY and CDR2 is SVGAGI. This CDR3 has 14 amino acids. Trimming cost V 0 bases and J 5 bases, with 10 bases left between them. CDR3 in amino acids: CASSYSSGEYGYTF. CDR3 coding DNA: TGTGCCAGCAGTTACTCCTCCGGGGAGTATGGCTACACCTTC.

The J gene is TRBJ2-5, the V gene TRBV5-8; a weak D match, TRBD2 (6 bases). The CDR3 consists of 14 residues. The germline V gene has CDR1 SGHTS and CDR2 YDEGEE. V lost 6 bases and J 5 bases, leaving 17 bases between the germline ends. CDR3 nucleotide sequence: TGTGCCAGCACCCCTTCCGGGGGATGGGAGACCCAGTACTTC. Amino acid sequence: CASTPSGGWETQYF.

This clone appeared a single time. The chain employs TRBV6-5 and TRBJ2-7, with 7 bases fitting TRBD2. The trim removed 9 bases at V and 3 bases at J, leaving 8 bases unmatched. The CDR3 length is 13 residues. The germline V gene has CDR1 MNHEY and CDR2 SVGAGI. The CDR3 region has the DNA TGTGCCAGTCGGGGGGTTGACTTCTACGAGCAGTACTTC. Its translation is CASRGVDFYEQYF.

This sequence joins TRBV2 and TRBJ1-5, with D tentatively TRBD1 (6 bases). The germline V and J ends were trimmed by 3 bases and 5 bases, with 14 bases remaining between them. This CDR3 comprises 15 residues. Germline CDR1 reads SNHLY; CDR2 reads FYNNEI. DNA of the CDR3: TGTGCCAGCAGTGAGCCCCAGGGGCGAGATCAGCCCCAGCATTTT. This translates into CASSEPQGRDQPQHF.

The chain is built from TRBV4-1 and TRBJ2-2; 8 bases are shared with TRBD2. Germline V CDR1 and CDR2: MGHRA, YSYEKL. The CDR3 has 16 residues. V dropped 1 base and J dropped 4; count of bases not matched to a gene: 5. The CDR3 sequence is CASSQAPGGGTGELFF. The DNA for the CDR3 is TGCGCCAGCAGCCAAGCACCCGGGGGGGGCACCGGGGAGCTGTTTTTT.

The CDR3 here is CASRPDRSSYHEQYF. DNA of the CDR3: TGTGCCAGCAGACCCGACAGGTCCTCTTACCACGAGCAGTACTTC. The gene calls are TRBV2 and TRBJ2-7; maybe TRBD1 (6 bases). Germline CDR1 is SNHLY and CDR2 is FYNNEI. Trimming shortened V by 6 bases and J by 5 bases, and 20 bases separated the two germline ends. The CDR3 contains 15 residues. Together with reference TRBV2 and TRBJ2-7, the CDR3 gives the full variable domain: EPEVTQTPSHQVTQMGQEVILRCVPISNHLYFYWYRQILGQKVEFLVSFYNNEISEKSEIFDDQFSVERPDGSNFTLKIRSTKLEDSAMYFCASRPDRSSYHEQYFGPGTRLTVT.

The CDR3 DNA follows: TGTGCCAGCTCACCAGAGGGTCGGACTGAAGCTTTCTTT. The encoded protein is CASSPEGRTEAFF. The chain recombines TRBV18 with TRBJ1-1; D not resolved. Germline CDR1 KGHSH, CDR2 LQKENI. This CDR3 contains 13 residues. V was shortened by 2 bases and J by 5 bases, with 9 bases between the two germline ends.

CDR3 protein: CASSSIGTSGYNEQFF. Here the CDR3 DNA reads TGTGCCAGCAGTTCCATCGGGACTAGCGGGTACAATGAGCAGTTCTTC. The V and J genes are TRBV27 and TRBJ2-1; 12 nucleotides align to TRBD2. V lost 4 bases and J lost 4; bases outside the gene matches: 5. This CDR3 has 16 residues. Looked up from germline, CDR1 is MNHEY and CDR2 is SMNVEV (reference sequence).

This clone came up once. The chain employs TRBV5-1 and TRBJ1-3; D might be TRBD1 (6 bases). Germline V gives CDR1 SGHRS, CDR2 YFSETQ. The CDR3 loop spans 15 amino acids. Deletions cut 4 bases from V and 3 bases from J, with 14 bases between. The CDR3 region is CASSIGGTHGNTIYF. DNA for the CDR3: TGCGCCAGCAGCATCGGGGGGACACATGGAAACACCATATATTTT. Variable domain in full (rest from reference TRBV5-1 and TRBJ1-3): KAGVTQTPRYLIKTRGQQVTLSCSPISGHRSVSWYQQTPGQGLQFLFEYFSETQRNKGNFPGRFSGRQFSNSRSEMNVSTLELGDSALYLCASSIGGTHGNTIYFGEGSWLTVV.

This chain uses TRBV29-1 with TRBJ1-2, with 10 bases lining up with TRBD1. The junction had 3 bases not matched to a gene; V was cut back by 6 bases and J by 5 bases. Germline-derived CDR1 and CDR2 are SQVTM and ANQGSEA. The CDR3 spans 12 residues. The CDR3 region is CSVMGQGYGYTF. The CDR3 region has the DNA TGCAGCGTAATGGGACAGGGGTATGGCTACACCTTC.

This chain connects TRBV27 to TRBJ2-2; 8 positions agree with TRBD2. CDR3 size: 14 residues. With 6 bases clipped from V and 7 bases from J, the junction kept 7 bases outside the gene matches. Per germline, CDR1 MNHEY and CDR2 SMNVEV (reference sequence). The DNA for the CDR3 is TGTGCCAGCAGGACCGACCTAGCGGGCGGGGAGCTGTTTTTT. Its translation: CASRTDLAGGELFF.

This clone was counted between two and nine times. The genes are TRBV7-2 and TRBJ1-1; TRBD1 matches at 7 bases. Trimming at V came to 8 bases and at J to 5 bases, leaving 11 bases not matched to a gene. The CDR3 has 14 residues. Germline V gene data show CDR1 as SGHTA and CDR2 as FQGNSA. The CDR3 sequence: CASGGYRGVTEAFF. The CDR3 DNA reads TGTGCCAGCGGTGGGTACAGGGGAGTTACTGAAGCTTTCTTT.

This clone was seen a few times. The chain joins TRBV15 to TRBJ2-7; D possibly corresponds to TRBD2 (6 bases). Trimming stripped 1 base from V and 6 bases from J, with 16 bases between. The CDR3 has 15 residues. The V gene's germline CDR1 is LNHNV and CDR2 YYDKDF (reference sequence). The CDR3 region is CATSRGFLEGPEQYF. CDR3 nucleotide sequence: TGTGCCACCAGCAGAGGATTCTTGGAGGGTCCCGAGCAGTACTTC. The full variable domain, completed using reference TRBV15 and TRBJ2-7, is DAMVIQNPRYQVTQFGKPVTLSCSQTLNHNVMYWYQQKSSQAPKLLFHYYDKDFNNEADTPDNFQSRRPNTSFCFLDIRSPGLGDTAMYLCATSRGFLEGPEQYFGPGTRLTVT.

This rearrangement joins TRBV6-2 or TRBV6-3 to TRBJ2-3; D not resolved. The germline V gene has CDR1 MNHEY and CDR2 SVGEGT. This CDR3 has 17 amino acids. The V and J ends lost 0 bases and 2 bases respectively, with 15 bases between them. Here the CDR3 DNA reads TGTGCCAGCAGTTACTCCGATCTAGTTAGTGACACAGATACGCAGTATTTT. Protein sequence: CASSYSDLVSDTDTQYF.

CDR3 residues: CATVSGIEQYF. The CDR3 nucleotides are TGTGCCACTGTGTCAGGTATCGAGCAGTACTTC. The gene calls are TRBV27 and TRBJ2-7; unclear D gene. Germline V CDR1 and CDR2: MNHEY, SMNVEV (reference sequence). CDR3 length equals 11 residues. The V and J ends lost 10 bases and 6 bases respectively, with 13 bases between them.

The chain employs TRBV27 and TRBJ2-1, with 10 bases matching TRBD2. V trimming: 5 bases; J trimming: 7 bases; junction bases outside the gene matches: 8. This CDR3 is 15 amino acids long. Per the germline V gene, CDR1 is MNHEY and CDR2 is SMNVEV (reference sequence). The CDR3 protein is CASSRAGGRGNEQFF. The CDR3 DNA follows: TGTGCCAGCAGTAGAGCGGGAGGGCGCGGGAATGAGCAGTTCTTC.